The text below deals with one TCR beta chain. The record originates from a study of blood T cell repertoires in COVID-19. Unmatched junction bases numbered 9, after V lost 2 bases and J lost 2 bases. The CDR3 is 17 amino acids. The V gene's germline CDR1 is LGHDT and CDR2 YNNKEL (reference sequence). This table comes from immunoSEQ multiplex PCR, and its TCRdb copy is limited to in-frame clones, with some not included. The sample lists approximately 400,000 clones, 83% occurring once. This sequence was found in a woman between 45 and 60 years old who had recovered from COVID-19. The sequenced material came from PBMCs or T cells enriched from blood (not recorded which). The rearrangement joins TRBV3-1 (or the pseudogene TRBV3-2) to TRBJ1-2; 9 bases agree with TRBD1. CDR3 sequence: CASSQTTGGWGNYGYTF. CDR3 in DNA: TGTGCCAGCAGCCAAACGACAGGGGGTTGGGGGAACTATGGCTACACCTTC.